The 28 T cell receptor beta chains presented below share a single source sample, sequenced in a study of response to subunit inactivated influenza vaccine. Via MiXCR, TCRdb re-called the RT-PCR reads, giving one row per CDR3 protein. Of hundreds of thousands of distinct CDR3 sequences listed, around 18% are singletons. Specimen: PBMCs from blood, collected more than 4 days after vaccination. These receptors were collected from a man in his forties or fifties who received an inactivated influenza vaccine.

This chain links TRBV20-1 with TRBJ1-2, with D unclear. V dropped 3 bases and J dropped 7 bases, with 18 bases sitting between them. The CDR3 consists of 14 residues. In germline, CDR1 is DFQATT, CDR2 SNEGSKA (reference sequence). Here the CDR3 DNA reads TGCAGTGCTAGTCGGAGGGAGGTTTTTTTTGGCTACACCTTC. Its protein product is CSASRREVFFGYTF.

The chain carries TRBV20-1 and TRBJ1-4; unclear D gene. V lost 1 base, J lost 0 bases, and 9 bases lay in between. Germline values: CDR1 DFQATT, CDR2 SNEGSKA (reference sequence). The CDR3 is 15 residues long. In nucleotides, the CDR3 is TGCAGTGCTAGAGGGACTGAAGCAACTAATGAAAAACTGTTTTTT. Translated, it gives CSARGTEATNEKLFF.

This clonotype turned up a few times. The CDR3 here is CATSDGGAATNEKLFF. The CDR3 DNA is TGTGCCACCAGTGATGGAGGGGCGGCAACTAATGAAAAACTGTTTTTT. The chain combines TRBV24-1 with TRBJ1-4, with D maybe TRBD1 (5 bases). Germline CDR1 and CDR2: KGHDR and SFDVKD. The ends were cut back, 3 bases at V and 0 bases at J, with 10 bases in the middle. The CDR3 extends over 16 amino acids.

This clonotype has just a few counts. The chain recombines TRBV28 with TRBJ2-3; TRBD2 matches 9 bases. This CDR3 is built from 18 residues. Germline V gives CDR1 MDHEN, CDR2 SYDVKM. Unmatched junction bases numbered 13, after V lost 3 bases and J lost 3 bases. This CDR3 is CASSFSLAGVRRTDTQYF. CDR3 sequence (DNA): TGTGCCAGCAGTTTTTCCTTAGCGGGGGTCCGTAGAACAGATACGCAGTATTTT.

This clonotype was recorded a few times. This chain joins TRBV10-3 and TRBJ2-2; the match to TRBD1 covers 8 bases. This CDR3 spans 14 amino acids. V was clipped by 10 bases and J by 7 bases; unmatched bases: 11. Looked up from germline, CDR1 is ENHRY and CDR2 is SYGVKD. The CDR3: CANQDRQGSGELFF. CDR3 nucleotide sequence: TGTGCCAACCAAGATAGACAGGGGAGCGGGGAGCTGTTTTTT.

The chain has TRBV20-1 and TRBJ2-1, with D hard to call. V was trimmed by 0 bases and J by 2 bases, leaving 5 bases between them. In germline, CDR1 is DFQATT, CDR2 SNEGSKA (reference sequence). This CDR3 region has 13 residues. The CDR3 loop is CSARDAAYNEQFF. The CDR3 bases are TGCAGTGCTAGAGATGCGGCCTACAATGAGCAGTTCTTC.

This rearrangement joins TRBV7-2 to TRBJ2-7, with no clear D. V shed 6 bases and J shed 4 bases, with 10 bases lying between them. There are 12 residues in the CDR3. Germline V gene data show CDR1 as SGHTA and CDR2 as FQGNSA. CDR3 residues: CASRSMGYEQYF. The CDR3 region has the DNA TGTGCCAGCAGATCAATGGGGTACGAGCAGTACTTC.

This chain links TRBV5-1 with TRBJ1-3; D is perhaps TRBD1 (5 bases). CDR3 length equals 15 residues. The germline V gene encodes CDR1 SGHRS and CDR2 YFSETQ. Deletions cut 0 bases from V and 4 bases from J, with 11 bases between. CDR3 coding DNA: TGCGCCAGCAGCTTGGTCGGGGGACCCGGAAACACCATATATTTT. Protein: CASSLVGGPGNTIYF.

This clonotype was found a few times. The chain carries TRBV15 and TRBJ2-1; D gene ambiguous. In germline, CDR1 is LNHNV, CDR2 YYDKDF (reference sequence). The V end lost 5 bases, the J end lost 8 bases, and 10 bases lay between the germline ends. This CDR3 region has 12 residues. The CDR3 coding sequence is TGTGCCACCAGCGGCAGGATTTATGAGCAGTTCTTC. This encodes CATSGRIYEQFF. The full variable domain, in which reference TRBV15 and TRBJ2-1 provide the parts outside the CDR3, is DAMVIQNPRYQVTQFGKPVTLSCSQTLNHNVMYWYQQKSSQAPKLLFHYYDKDFNNEADTPDNFQSRRPNTSFCFLDIRSPGLGDTAMYLCATSGRIYEQFFGPGTRLTVL.

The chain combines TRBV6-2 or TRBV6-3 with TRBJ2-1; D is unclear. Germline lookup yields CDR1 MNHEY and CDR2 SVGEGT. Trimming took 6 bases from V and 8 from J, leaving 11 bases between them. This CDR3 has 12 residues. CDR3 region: CASRTDWYEQFF. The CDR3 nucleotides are TGTGCCAGCAGGACTGATTGGTATGAGCAGTTCTTC.

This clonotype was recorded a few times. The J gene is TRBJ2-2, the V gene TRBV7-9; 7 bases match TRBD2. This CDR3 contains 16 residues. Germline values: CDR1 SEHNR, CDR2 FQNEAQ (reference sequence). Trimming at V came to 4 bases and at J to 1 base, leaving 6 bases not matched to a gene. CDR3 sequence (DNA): TGTGCCAGCAGCTGGTGGGAGGGGAAGAACACCGGGGAGCTGTTTTTT. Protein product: CASSWWEGKNTGELFF.

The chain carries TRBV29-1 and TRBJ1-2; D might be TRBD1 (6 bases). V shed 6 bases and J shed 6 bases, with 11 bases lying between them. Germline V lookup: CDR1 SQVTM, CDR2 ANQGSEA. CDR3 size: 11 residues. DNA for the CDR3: TGCAGCGTGGCTCAGGGGAATGGCTACACCTTC. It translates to CSVAQGNGYTF.

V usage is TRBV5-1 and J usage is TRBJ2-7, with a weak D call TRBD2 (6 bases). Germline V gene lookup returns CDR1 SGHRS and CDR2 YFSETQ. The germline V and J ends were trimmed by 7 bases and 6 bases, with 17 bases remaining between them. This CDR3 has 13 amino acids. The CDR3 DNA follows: TGCGCCAGCCGGCGGGACCGACTCGGCGAGCAGTACTTC. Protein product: CASRRDRLGEQYF.

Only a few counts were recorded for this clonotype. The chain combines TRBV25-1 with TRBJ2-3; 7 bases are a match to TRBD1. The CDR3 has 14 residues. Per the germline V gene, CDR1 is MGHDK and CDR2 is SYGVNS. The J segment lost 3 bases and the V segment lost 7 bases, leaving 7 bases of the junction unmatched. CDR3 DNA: TGTGCCAGCATTCGGGACAGTACTACAGATACGCAGTATTTT. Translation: CASIRDSTTDTQYF.

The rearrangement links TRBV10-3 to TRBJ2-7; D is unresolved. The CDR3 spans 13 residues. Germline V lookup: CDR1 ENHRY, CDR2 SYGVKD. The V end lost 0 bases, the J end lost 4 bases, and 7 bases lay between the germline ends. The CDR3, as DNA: TGTGCCATCAGTGAGTCCTGGCAATACGAGCAGTACTTC. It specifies CAISESWQYEQYF.

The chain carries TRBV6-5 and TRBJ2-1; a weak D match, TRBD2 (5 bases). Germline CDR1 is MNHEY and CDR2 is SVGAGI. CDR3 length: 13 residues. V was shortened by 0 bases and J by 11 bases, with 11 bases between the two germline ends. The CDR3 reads CASSYSRAAQQFF. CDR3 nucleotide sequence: TGTGCCAGCAGTTACTCGAGGGCAGCTCAGCAGTTCTTC.

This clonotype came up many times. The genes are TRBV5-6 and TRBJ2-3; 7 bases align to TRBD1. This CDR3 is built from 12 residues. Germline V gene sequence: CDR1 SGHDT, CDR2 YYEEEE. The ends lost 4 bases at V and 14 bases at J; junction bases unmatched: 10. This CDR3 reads CASSIGQADPYF. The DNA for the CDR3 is TGTGCCAGCAGCATCGGACAGGCCGACCCGTATTTT. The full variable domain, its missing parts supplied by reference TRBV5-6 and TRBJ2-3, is DAGVTQSPTHLIKTRGQQVTLRCSPKSGHDTVSWYQQALGQGPQFIFQYYEEEERQRGNFPDRFSGHQFPNYSSELNVNALLLGDSALYLCASSIGQADPYFGPGTRLTVL.

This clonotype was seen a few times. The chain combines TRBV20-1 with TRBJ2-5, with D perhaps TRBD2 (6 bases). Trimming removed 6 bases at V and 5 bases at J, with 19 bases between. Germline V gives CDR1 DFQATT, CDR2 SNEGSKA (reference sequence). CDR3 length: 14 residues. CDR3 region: CSAARRRGVETQYF. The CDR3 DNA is TGCAGTGCGGCCAGGAGGAGGGGAGTGGAGACCCAGTACTTC.

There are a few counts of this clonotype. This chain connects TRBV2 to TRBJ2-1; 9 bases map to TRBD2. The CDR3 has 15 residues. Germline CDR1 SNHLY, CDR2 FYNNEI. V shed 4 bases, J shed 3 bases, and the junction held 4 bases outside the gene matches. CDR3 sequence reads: CASSAQTSGYNEQFF. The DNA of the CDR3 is TGTGCCAGCAGTGCCCAGACTAGCGGCTACAATGAGCAGTTCTTC.

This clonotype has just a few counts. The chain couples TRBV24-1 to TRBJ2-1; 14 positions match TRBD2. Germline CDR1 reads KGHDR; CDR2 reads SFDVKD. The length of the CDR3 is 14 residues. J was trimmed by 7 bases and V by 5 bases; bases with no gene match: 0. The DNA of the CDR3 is TGTGCCACCAGTGGACTAGCGGGAGGGAATGAGCAGTTCTTC. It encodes CATSGLAGGNEQFF.

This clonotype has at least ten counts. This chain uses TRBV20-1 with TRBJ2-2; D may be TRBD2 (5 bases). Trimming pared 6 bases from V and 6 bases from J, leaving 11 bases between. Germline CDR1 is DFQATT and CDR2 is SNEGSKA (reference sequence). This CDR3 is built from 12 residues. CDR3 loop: CSARGWAGELFF. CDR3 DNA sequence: TGCAGTGCCCGAGGGTGGGCCGGGGAGCTGTTTTTT.

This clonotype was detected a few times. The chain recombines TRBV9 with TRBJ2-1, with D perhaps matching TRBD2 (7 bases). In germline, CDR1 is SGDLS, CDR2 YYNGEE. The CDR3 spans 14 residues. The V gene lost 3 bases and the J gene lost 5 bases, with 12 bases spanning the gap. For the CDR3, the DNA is TGTGCCAGCAGCGGTGGGGGGGGCGACAATGAGCAGTTCTTC. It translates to CASSGGGGDNEQFF.

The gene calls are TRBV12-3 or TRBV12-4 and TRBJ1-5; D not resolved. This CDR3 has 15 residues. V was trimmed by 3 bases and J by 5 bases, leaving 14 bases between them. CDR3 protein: CASSFGRFGYQPQHF. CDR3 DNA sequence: TGTGCCAGCAGTTTCGGGCGGTTTGGGTATCAGCCCCAGCATTTT.

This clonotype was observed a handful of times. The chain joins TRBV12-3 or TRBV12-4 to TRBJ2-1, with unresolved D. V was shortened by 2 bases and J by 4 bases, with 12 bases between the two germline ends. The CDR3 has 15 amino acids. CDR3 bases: TGTGCCAGCAGTTTATCGACTGGAATATACAATGAGCAGTTCTTC. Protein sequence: CASSLSTGIYNEQFF.

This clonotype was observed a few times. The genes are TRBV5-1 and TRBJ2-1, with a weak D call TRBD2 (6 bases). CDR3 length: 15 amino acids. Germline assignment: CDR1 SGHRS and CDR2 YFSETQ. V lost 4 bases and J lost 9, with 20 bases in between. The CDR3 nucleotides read TGCGCCAGCAGCCGCAGTGTGGGGAGGAGTAGTGAGCAGTTCTTC. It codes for CASSRSVGRSSEQFF.

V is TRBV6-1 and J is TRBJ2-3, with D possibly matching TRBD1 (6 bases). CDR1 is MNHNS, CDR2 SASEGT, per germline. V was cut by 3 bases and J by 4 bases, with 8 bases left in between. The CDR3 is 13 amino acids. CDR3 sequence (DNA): TGTGCCAGCAGTGACAGACAGGCAGATACGCAGTATTTT. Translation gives CASSDRQADTQYF.

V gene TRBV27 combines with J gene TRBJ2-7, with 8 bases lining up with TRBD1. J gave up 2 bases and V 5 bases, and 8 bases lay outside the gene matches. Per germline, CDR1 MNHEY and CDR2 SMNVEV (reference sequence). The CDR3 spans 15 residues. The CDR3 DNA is TGTGCCAGCAGTCCAGAAGTGACAGGGGCCTACGAGCAGTACTTC. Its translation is CASSPEVTGAYEQYF.

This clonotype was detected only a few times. The CDR3 here is CSAFSGTSKETQYF. The DNA for the CDR3 is TGCAGTGCTTTCTCCGGGACTAGCAAAGAGACCCAGTACTTC. The V gene is TRBV20-1, the J gene TRBJ2-5; 9 bases fit TRBD2. The CDR3 consists of 14 residues. CDR1 is DFQATT and CDR2 is SNEGSKA in the germline V gene (reference sequence). V lost 5 bases, J lost 3 bases, and 7 bases stayed unmatched.